A selection of T cell receptor beta chains follows, all from one sample in a study of blood T cell repertoires in COVID-19. Libraries were prepared by immunoSEQ multiplex PCR; TCRdb keeps only in-frame clonotypes and omits some of them. The sample consists of roughly 62,000 clones, around four fifths of them appearing once. Sequenced material: peripheral blood. Receptors originate from a woman aged 80 or over with active or convalescent COVID-19. The CDR3 runs from the conserved cysteine through the conserved F or W. Fields, in order: J gene, D gene, clone size, V gene, CDR3 DNA, CDR3 protein. The D gene is left open where the match is weak. Expanded clones are given a class, and other clones once, few, many or no size at all.

TRBJ2-2 | TRBD2 | . | TRBV30 | TGTGCCTGGTCGGGACTAGCGGGGGGAAACACCGGGGAGCTGTTTTTT | CAWSGLAGGNTGELFF
TRBJ1-2 | TRBD1 | . | TRBV3-1/TRBV3-2 | TGTGCCAGCAGCGCATCGGGGACAGGAGGCTATGGCTACACCTTC | CASSASGTGGYGYTF
TRBJ2-7 | . | . | TRBV27 | TGTGCCAGCAGCATCTATGGACAGACTTCCTACGAGCAGTACTTC | CASSIYGQTSYEQYF
TRBJ2-5 | TRBD2 | . | TRBV11-3 | TGTGCCAGCAGCCCCCGGGATAGCGGGGGAGCAGAGACCCAGTACTTC | CASSPRDSGGAETQYF
TRBJ2-6 | . | . | TRBV4-1 | TGCGCCAGCAGCCTAGGACATATTCGCTCTGGGGCCAACGTCCTGACTTTC | CASSLGHIRSGANVLTF
TRBJ1-1 | . | . | TRBV5-1 | TGCGCCAGCAGCTTGTTGGGGCGGGGGACTGAAGCTTTCTTT | CASSLLGRGTEAFF
TRBJ1-1 | . | . | TRBV19 | TGTGCCAGTAGTATTGGGGGGGCCACTGAAGCTTTCTTT | CASSIGGATEAFF
TRBJ2-5 | TRBD2 | . | TRBV4-1 | TGCGCCAGCAGCCAAGAATTATGGACTAGCGGGGCAGAGACCCAGTACTTC | CASSQELWTSGAETQYF
TRBJ2-1 | . | . | TRBV15 | TGTGCCACCAGCAGATACAGGGAAAATGAGCAGTTCTTC | CATSRYRENEQFF
TRBJ1-5 | . | few | TRBV19 | TGTGCCAGTAGTATTGCCGGGAAGCAGCCCCAGCATTTT | CASSIAGKQPQHF
TRBJ2-1 | TRBD2 | . | TRBV7-8 | TGTGCCAGCAGCTTAGGACTAGCGGACTACAATGAGCAGTTCTTC | CASSLGLADYNEQFF
TRBJ2-1 | TRBD2 | few | TRBV29-1 | TGCAGCGTTGAAGGGCGGGGGAGGTACAATGAGCAGTTCTTC | CSVEGRGRYNEQFF
TRBJ2-5 | TRBD2 | . | TRBV5-1 | TGCGCCAGCAGCTGGGGACTAGCGCAAGAGACCCAGTACTTC | CASSWGLAQETQYF
TRBJ1-1 | . | . | TRBV5-6 | TGTGCCAGCAGCCTTAACACTGAAGCTTTCTTT | CASSLNTEAFF
TRBJ1-5 | TRBD1 | . | TRBV18 | TGTGCCAGCTCAACAAGAACAGGGGTGGGTCAGCCCCAGCATTTT | CASSTRTGVGQPQHF
TRBJ1-1 | . | . | TRBV6-5 | TGTGCCAGCAGTTACCGGATGAGTTGGGGGGGCACTGAAGCTTTCTTT | CASSYRMSWGGTEAFF
TRBJ2-2 | TRBD1 | . | TRBV27 | TGTGCCAGCAGCCGGGGACAGGGGCCCGGGGAGCTGTTTTTT | CASSRGQGPGELFF
TRBJ2-3 | . | . | TRBV7-3 | TGTGCCAGCAGCTCGCGGGGAGGTTGGGGCACAGATACGCAGTATTTT | CASSSRGGWGTDTQYF
TRBJ2-7 | TRBD1 | . | TRBV3-1/TRBV3-2 | TGTGCCACCGGACAGGGGATCTACGAGCAGTACTTC | CATGQGIYEQYF
TRBJ1-2 | . | few | TRBV5-4 | TGTGCCAGCAGCTTGAGGGAGAGACCCTATGGCTACACCTTC | CASSLRERPYGYTF
TRBJ1-2 | TRBD1 | . | TRBV19 | TGTGCCAGTAGGATAAAGATGAGGGACAGGGTCTATGGCTACACCTTC | CASRIKMRDRVYGYTF
TRBJ1-5 | TRBD1 | . | TRBV2 | TGTGCCAGCAGTAGAGGCTTAGGACAGGGTTTTAGCAATCAGCCCCAGCATTTT | CASSRGLGQGFSNQPQHF
TRBJ2-3 | . | . | TRBV30 | TGTGCCTGGAGTCCAGCCGCTAGCGTTCTTGGGGATACGCAGTATTTT | CAWSPAASVLGDTQYF
TRBJ1-1 | TRBD1 | . | TRBV2 | TGTGCCAGCCACGGACAGGGGAACACTGAAGCTTTCTTT | CASHGQGNTEAFF
TRBJ2-2 | . | . | TRBV2 | TGTGCCAGCAGTGTCCCCACCTGGGGGCGAAACACCGGGGAGCTGTTTTTT | CASSVPTWGRNTGELFF
TRBJ1-2 | . | . | TRBV11-3 | TGTGCCAGCAGCTTAGGGCCGGGCTACACCTTC | CASSLGPGYTF
TRBJ2-7 | . | . | TRBV2 | TGTGCCAGCACTCAAGGGGGAGAGCAGTACTTC | CASTQGGEQYF
TRBJ1-2 | . | . | TRBV7-3 | TGTGCCAGCAGCCGGACTCACCTCTATGGCTACACCTTC | CASSRTHLYGYTF
TRBJ2-3 | TRBD2 | few | TRBV5-1 | TGCGCCAGCAGCGGCGGGGGGGCCACAGATACGCAGTATTTT | CASSGGGATDTQYF
TRBJ1-2 | . | . | TRBV10-3 | TGTGCCATCAGGAGAGGTGGGGGGACCGATGGCTACACCTTC | CAIRRGGGTDGYTF
TRBJ2-1 | . | . | TRBV5-1 | TGCGCCAGCAGCTTGGTGACCGGATCGGGTGAGCAGTTCTTC | CASSLVTGSGEQFF
TRBJ2-7 | . | few | TRBV10-1 | TGCGCCAGCAGTGATTCGAGGAGTGCCTACGAGCAGTACTTC | CASSDSRSAYEQYF
TRBJ1-3 | TRBD1 | . | TRBV5-4 | TGTGCCAGCAGCTGGGACAGTAGGGACACCATATATTTT | CASSWDSRDTIYF
TRBJ1-1 | . | few | TRBV30 | TGTGCCTGGAGGGACAGCAACACTGAAGCTTTCTTT | CAWRDSNTEAFF
TRBJ1-4 | . | . | TRBV15 | TGTGCCACCAGCAGAGACTTTATCCCCCCACTGTTTTTT | CATSRDFIPPLFF
TRBJ1-5 | . | . | TRBV30 | TGTGCCTGGAGTGTGCGGGGGAATCAGCCCCAGCATTTT | CAWSVRGNQPQHF
TRBJ2-2 | . | . | TRBV6-1 | TGTGCCAGCAGTGAAGTACATTATCCCGGGGAGCTGTTTTTT | CASSEVHYPGELFF
TRBJ1-2 | . | . | TRBV27 | TGTGCCAGCAGTTTATCGATCGGTCTAGTCGGAAAGGGGGACTATGGCTACACCTTC | CASSLSIGLVGKGDYGYTF
TRBJ2-2 | . | few | TRBV5-1 | TGCGCCAGCAGCGACCGAGGCGACCTCACCGGGGAGCTGTTTTTT | CASSDRGDLTGELFF
TRBJ1-2 | . | . | TRBV30 | TGTGCCTGGACCCCCGGGGGGAGGGGGGATGGCTACACCTTC | CAWTPGGRGDGYTF
TRBJ1-2 | . | once | TRBV5-5 | TGTGCCAGCAGCTTTCTGACAGGTCCCTATGGCTACACCTTC | CASSFLTGPYGYTF
TRBJ2-2 | TRBD1 | . | TRBV6-1 | TGTGCCAGCAGTGCCTCGACAGGGGGTTGGACCGGGGAGCTGTTTTTT | CASSASTGGWTGELFF
TRBJ1-1 | . | . | TRBV5-1 | TGCGCCAGCAGCCCGGCACCAGGCATGAACACTGAAGCTTTCTTT | CASSPAPGMNTEAFF
TRBJ2-7 | . | . | TRBV29-1 | TGCAGCGTTGGTTCGCCGAGCTCCTACGAGCAGTACTTC | CSVGSPSSYEQYF
TRBJ2-4 | TRBD1 | . | TRBV3-1/TRBV3-2 | TGTGCCAGCAGCCAAGCGACAGGGGGGGGCATTCAGTACTTC | CASSQATGGGIQYF
TRBJ1-3 | . | . | TRBV3-1/TRBV3-2 | TGTGCCAGCAGGGCTCGGGGGAGGGGAAACACCATATATTTT | CASRARGRGNTIYF
TRBJ1-1 | TRBD1 | few | TRBV4-1 | TGCGCCAGCAGCCAAACGACAGGGGGGGTTGACACTGAAGCTTTCTTT | CASSQTTGGVDTEAFF
TRBJ2-7 | TRBD1 | . | TRBV18 | TGTGCCAGCTCACCGGGGACAGGGATTAACGAGCAGTACTTC | CASSPGTGINEQYF
TRBJ2-1 | TRBD1 | few | TRBV11-3 | TGTGCCAGCAGCCCGGGACAGGGCTACAATGAGCAGTTCTTC | CASSPGQGYNEQFF
TRBJ2-1 | . | . | TRBV5-1 | TGCGCCAGCAGCTTGCTTGTCGGACACAACTCCTACAATGAGCAGTTCTTC | CASSLLVGHNSYNEQFF
TRBJ2-3 | . | . | TRBV6-1 | TGTGCCAGCAGTGAATTAGGCGGCGGGGTCACAGATACGCAGTATTTT | CASSELGGGVTDTQYF
TRBJ2-3 | . | once | TRBV9 | TGTGCCAGCAGCGCGAACCCGGTTACAGATACGCAGTATTTT | CASSANPVTDTQYF
TRBJ2-1 | . | few | TRBV4-2 | TGTGCCAGCAGCCACCGGGGGTCTAGCTCCTACAATGAGCAGTTCTTC | CASSHRGSSSYNEQFF
TRBJ1-6 | . | . | TRBV24-1 | TGTGCCACCAGGCTGTGGGGCGACTCCTATAATTCACCCCTCCACTTT | CATRLWGDSYNSPLHF
TRBJ1-2 | . | . | TRBV6-5 | TGTGCCAGCAGTTACGGTGGGCAGCCCTATGGCTACACCTTC | CASSYGGQPYGYTF